This note documents a single T cell receptor beta chain sequence. Only a few counts were recorded for this clonotype. Its antigen has not been determined. There are no base qualities to consult, and no much larger clone falls within one base. The CDR3 spans 12 residues, from the cysteine through the phenylalanine. Only CDR3 DNA remains: 36 bases, in frame from the first base. A distance of 4 bases separates the germline ends of V and J, which lose 5 bases and 0 bases respectively. CDR1 and CDR2 are drawn from the germline V gene: SQVTM, ANQGSEA. The library was obtained by RT-PCR. TCRdb lists the instrument as NextSeq 550. TCRdb redid the processing of the public reads, applying fastp at Q25 and MiXCR, and retained in-frame beta chains. When rows share a CDR3 protein, they turn into one entry using the most common DNA and genes. The sample table shows about 74,000 distinct CDR3 sequences, and more than 20% are seen once. The ten largest clones represent around a quarter of the sample.

The data derive from a study of patients and donors after allogeneic stem cell transplantation (dated by TCRdb to 2018 to 2021). The sample comprised blood, either unsorted or a sorted T cell fraction (not recorded which). This chain is built from TRBV29-1 and TRBJ2-2; no confident D gene assignment can be made. This sequence originates from a human donor who was either an allogeneic HSCT recipient or a stem cell or donor lymphocyte infusion donor (not recorded which). It is not recorded whose cells these are; they may come from a transplant donor. In nucleotides, the sequence is TGCAGCGTTCCGGCGAACACCGGGGAGCTGTTTTTT. The translation is CSVPANTGELFF.